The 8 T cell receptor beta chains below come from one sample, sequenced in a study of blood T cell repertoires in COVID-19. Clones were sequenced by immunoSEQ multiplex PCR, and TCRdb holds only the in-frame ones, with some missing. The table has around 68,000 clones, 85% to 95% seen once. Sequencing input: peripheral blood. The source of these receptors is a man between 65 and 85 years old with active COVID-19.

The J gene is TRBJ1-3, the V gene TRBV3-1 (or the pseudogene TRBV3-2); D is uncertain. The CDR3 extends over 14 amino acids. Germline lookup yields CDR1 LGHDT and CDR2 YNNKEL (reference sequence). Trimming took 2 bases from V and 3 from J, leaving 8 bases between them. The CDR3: CASSQNGGGNTIYF. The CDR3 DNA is TGTGCCAGCAGCCAAAATGGAGGTGGAAACACCATATATTTT.

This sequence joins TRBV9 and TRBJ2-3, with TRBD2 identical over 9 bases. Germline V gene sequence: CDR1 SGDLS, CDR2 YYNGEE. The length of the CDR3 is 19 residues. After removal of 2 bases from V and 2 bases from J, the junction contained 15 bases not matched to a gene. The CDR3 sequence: CASSVPTSLAGDPTDTQYF. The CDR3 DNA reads TGTGCCAGCAGCGTCCCCACTTCCTTAGCGGGAGACCCCACAGATACGCAGTATTTT. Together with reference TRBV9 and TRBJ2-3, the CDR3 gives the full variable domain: DSGVTQTPKHLITATGQRVTLRCSPRSGDLSVYWYQQSLDQGLQFLIQYYNGEERAKGNILERFSAQQFPDLHSELNLSSLELGDSALYFCASSVPTSLAGDPTDTQYFGPGTRLTVL.

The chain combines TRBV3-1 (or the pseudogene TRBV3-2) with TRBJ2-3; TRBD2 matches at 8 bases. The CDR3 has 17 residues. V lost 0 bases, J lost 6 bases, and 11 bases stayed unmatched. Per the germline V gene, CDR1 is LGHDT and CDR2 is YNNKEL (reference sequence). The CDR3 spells CASSQDPRAGEEDTQYF. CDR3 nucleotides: TGTGCCAGCAGCCAAGATCCCCGAGCGGGAGAAGAGGATACGCAGTATTTT.

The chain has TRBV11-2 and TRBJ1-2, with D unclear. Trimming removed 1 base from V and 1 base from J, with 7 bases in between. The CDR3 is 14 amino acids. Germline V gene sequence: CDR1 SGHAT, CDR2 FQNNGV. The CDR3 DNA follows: TGTGCCAGCAGCTTAGTCGACTTTAACTATGGCTACACCTTC. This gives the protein CASSLVDFNYGYTF.

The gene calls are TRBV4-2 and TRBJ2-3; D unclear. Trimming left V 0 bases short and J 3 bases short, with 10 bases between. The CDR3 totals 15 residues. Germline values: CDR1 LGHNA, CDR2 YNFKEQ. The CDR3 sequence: CASSQDGAFTDTQYF. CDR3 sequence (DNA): TGTGCCAGCAGCCAAGATGGAGCCTTTACAGATACGCAGTATTTT.

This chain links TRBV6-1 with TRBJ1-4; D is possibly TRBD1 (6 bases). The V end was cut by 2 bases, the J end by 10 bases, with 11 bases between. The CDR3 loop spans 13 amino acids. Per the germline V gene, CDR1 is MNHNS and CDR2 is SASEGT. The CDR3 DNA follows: TGTGCCAGCAGTGAAAGGGGGACCCCAAAACTGTTTTTT. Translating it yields CASSERGTPKLFF.

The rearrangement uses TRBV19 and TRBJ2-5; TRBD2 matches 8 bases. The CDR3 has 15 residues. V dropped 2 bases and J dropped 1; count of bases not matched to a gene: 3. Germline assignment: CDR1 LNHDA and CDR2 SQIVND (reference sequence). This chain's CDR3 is CASSIRGGLQETQYF. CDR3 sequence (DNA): TGTGCCAGTAGTATACGGGGGGGACTCCAAGAGACCCAGTACTTC.

Here the CDR3 reads CASSLFTGDQETQYF. The CDR3 DNA sequence: TGTGCCAGCAGCTTATTTACCGGGGATCAAGAGACCCAGTACTTC. The V call is TRBV11-2, the J call TRBJ2-5; tentatively, D is TRBD2 (5 bases). The CDR3 sequence is 15 residues long. Germline lookup yields CDR1 SGHAT and CDR2 FQNNGV. The germline V and J ends were trimmed by 2 bases and 2 bases, with 12 bases remaining between them.